Listed here are 18 T cell receptor beta chains from one sample, sequenced in a study of tumor-infiltrating lymphocytes in primary liver carcinoma. TCR beta cDNA came from approximately 540 ng total RNA, primed with a constant-region primer. Sequencing libraries for TCR beta derived from three nested multiplex PCR rounds that used slightly modified ARM-PCR. TRBV1-TRBV30 forward primers paired with a C-beta reverse primer drove the first two PCR rounds, about 9 cycles each. TCRdb reanalysed the multiplex PCR reads using MiXCR and keeps one entry per CDR3 protein. The sample holds 80,000 or so distinct CDR3 sequences, about 70% seen once. Extraction of RNA together with DNA used about 17-30 mg of unsorted bulk tissue. The sample comprised liver tumor tissue from sampling region 4. As for subset: tumor region T4, right-lateral pole. The receptors here all came from a woman aged 55-75 years with primary liver carcinoma and hepatitis B virus infection.

In the case of this clonotype: A much larger clone sits a single nucleotide away, making a read error possible. This chain uses TRBV6-1 with TRBJ1-2; D gene ambiguous. The CDR3 runs to 15 residues. The germline V and J ends were trimmed by 2 bases and 1 base, with 11 bases remaining between them. CDR1 is MNHNS and CDR2 is SASEGT in the germline V gene. CDR3 amino acids: CASSENSYDNYGYTF. The CDR3, as DNA: TGTGCCAGCAGTGAAAACTCCTACGATAACTATGGCTACACCTTC.

On this clonotype: At one of its ends the junction is not consistent with the germline gene, which may arise from a read error. The V call is TRBV11-2, the J call TRBJ2-2; perhaps TRBD2 as D (6 bases). This CDR3 comprises 14 residues. Germline loops: CDR1 SGHAT, CDR2 FQNNGV. The CDR3 coding sequence is TGTGCCAACAGCTCGGGACCTATAGGCGGGGAGCTGTATTTT. Its protein is CANSSGPIGGELYF.

The V and J genes are TRBV11-2 and TRBJ2-7, with D possibly being TRBD2 (5 bases). The germline gives CDR1 SGHAT, CDR2 FQNNGV. This CDR3 comprises 16 residues. CDR3 sequence reads: CANSLASRAGGYEQYF. The CDR3 nucleotides are TGTGCTAACAGCTTAGCGTCGAGGGCAGGAGGCTACGAGCAGTACTTC.

This clonotype was seen many times. This rearrangement joins TRBV5-1 to TRBJ2-1, with TRBD2 identical over 10 bases. Germline V CDR1 and CDR2: SGHRS, YFSETQ. V dropped 0 bases and J dropped 6; count of bases not matched to a gene: 6. This CDR3 region has 16 residues. CDR3 in amino acids: CASSLDPSGRANEQFF. CDR3 nucleotides: TGCGCCAGCAGCTTGGACCCCAGCGGGAGGGCCAATGAGCAGTTCTTC.

Notes on this clonotype: The germline gene is not matched at one end of the junction; a read error may be the cause. The chain has TRBV11-2 and TRBJ2-3, with D perhaps TRBD1 or TRBD2 (5 bases each). CDR1 is SGHAT, CDR2 FQNNGV, per germline. The CDR3 loop spans 17 amino acids. The CDR3 sequence is CANSLAKGRRSTDTQYF. CDR3 bases: TGTGCCAACAGCTTAGCGAAGGGGAGAAGGAGCACAGATACGCAGTATTTT.

A word on this clonotype: Lacking the conserved final phenylalanine or tryptophan, this CDR3 likely reflects a read error. The chain links TRBV6-1 to TRBJ2-2; 8 bases agree with TRBD1. The germline V gene has CDR1 MNHNS and CDR2 SASEGT. The CDR3 runs to 14 residues. The CDR3 bases are TGTGTCAGCAGTACAGGGGGTAGCACCGAGGAGCTGTTTTCT. Residues: CVSSTGGSTEELFS.

The genes are TRBV29-1 and TRBJ1-2; D ambiguous. The CDR3 loop spans 12 amino acids. Deletions cut 2 bases from V and 11 bases from J, with 15 bases between. Germline loops: CDR1 SQVTM, CDR2 ANQGSEA. CDR3 region: CSVENFGCGYTF. The CDR3 region has the DNA TGCAGCGTTGAAAATTTTGGCTGTGGTTACACCTTC.

A remark on this clonotype: A much larger clone is a single base away; this may be a read error. The chain is built from TRBV7-3 and TRBJ2-1, with 8 bases aligning to TRBD2. The CDR3 is 15 residues long. Trimming removed 3 bases from V and 4 bases from J; junction bases left unmatched: 5. The V gene's germline CDR1 is SGHTA and CDR2 FQGTGA. CDR3 DNA sequence: TGTGCCAGCAGCTTTAACGGGAGGGAATACAATGAGCAGTTCTTC. Protein: CASSFNGREYNEQFF.

As for this clonotype: The conserved phenylalanine or tryptophan normally closing the CDR3 is absent here, so this likely arose from a read error. The chain couples TRBV11-3 to TRBJ2-3; D is possibly TRBD1 (6 bases). Trimming cost V 9 bases and J 2 bases, with 15 bases left between them. This CDR3 is built from 14 residues. CDR1 is SGHNT, CDR2 YENEEA, per germline. CDR3 residues: CASSHRTDTDTQYS. The CDR3, as DNA: TGTGCCAGTAGCCATCGGACAGACACAGATACGCAGTATTCT.

Comment on this clonotype: At one end the junction does not follow the germline gene, possibly because of a read error. V is TRBV11-2 and J is TRBJ2-2, with D perhaps TRBD1 or TRBD2 (5 bases each). CDR3 length equals 13 residues. CDR1 is SGHAT, CDR2 FQNNGV, per germline. As DNA, the CDR3 is TGCGCCGGCAGCACCAGGGCGGGCGGGGAGCTGTTTTTT. Translation: CAGSTRAGGELFF.

On this clonotype itself: At one of its ends the junction is not consistent with the germline gene, which may arise from a read error. The chain joins TRBV29-1 to TRBJ2-5, with D uncertain. The CDR3 runs to 12 residues. CDR1 and CDR2 (germline): SQVTM, ANQGSEA. The CDR3 protein is CGVDVGTETQYF. CDR3 coding DNA: TGCGGCGTTGATGTGGGTACAGAGACCCAGTACTTC. The full variable domain, with the rest looked up from reference TRBV29-1 and TRBJ2-5, is SAVISQKPSRDICQRGTSLTIQCQVDSQVTMMFWYRQQPGQSLTLIATANQGSEATYESGFVIDKFPISRPNLTFSTLTVSNMSPEDSSIYLCGVDVGTETQYFGPGTRLLVL.

This clonotype occurred many times. This sequence joins TRBV7-8 and TRBJ1-1; TRBD1 is a possible D gene (5 bases). The CDR3 is 14 amino acids. CDR1 SGHVS and CDR2 FQNEAQ come from the germline V gene. The V and J ends lost 3 bases and 0 bases respectively, with 8 bases between them. The CDR3 nucleotides read TGTGCCAGCAGCTTCGGGACTCTGAACACTGAAGCTTTCTTT. This translates into CASSFGTLNTEAFF.

This chain connects TRBV29-1 to TRBJ2-3, with 7 bases identical to TRBD2. V lost 8 bases, J lost 7 bases, and 9 bases stayed unmatched. The CDR3 consists of 12 residues. From germline, CDR1 is SQVTM and CDR2 ANQGSEA. In nucleotides, the CDR3 is TGCAGCACGACGGCAGCGGGACATACGCAGTATTTT. Translating it yields CSTTAAGHTQYF.

As regards this clonotype: Mismatch with germline at one junction end may stem from a read error. The gene calls are TRBV4-2 and TRBJ2-7, with D perhaps given as TRBD1 or TRBD2 (5 bases each). The CDR3 extends over 17 amino acids. Looked up from germline, CDR1 is LGHNA and CDR2 is YNFKEQ. CDR3 nucleotide sequence: TGTGCCAACAGCCAAGATCGAGGAGGTGTAGGGACCTATGAGCAGTACTTC. It is translated as CANSQDRGGVGTYEQYF.

In regard to this clonotype: In this CDR3 the conserved last residue, phenylalanine or tryptophan, is missing, so a read error is likely. J is TRBJ2-7 and V is TRBV7-8, with no clear D. CDR1 is SGHVS and CDR2 is FQNEAQ in the germline V gene. Trimming removed 0 bases at V and 1 base at J, with 7 bases between. The CDR3 runs to 14 residues. CDR3 DNA: TGTGCCAGCAGCTTAGCAAGGCAGTCCTACGAGCAGTACTTA. Protein product: CASSLARQSYEQYL.

Comments on this clonotype: The junction does not match germline at one end; this may be a read error. The gene calls are TRBV28 and TRBJ2-7; D unresolved. The V gene's germline CDR1 is MDHEN and CDR2 SYDVKM. The CDR3 is 13 residues long. The chain's CDR3 is CVSSLAGVGEQYF. The CDR3 DNA follows: TGTGTCAGCAGCTTGGCAGGCGTCGGGGAGCAGTACTTC.

Comment on this clonotype: One base away lies a much larger clone, so this may be a sequencing read error. The J gene is TRBJ2-7, the V gene TRBV28; TRBD1 agrees at 7 bases. Per the germline V gene, CDR1 is MDHEN and CDR2 is SYDVKM. V lost 8 bases, J lost 5 bases, and 12 bases stayed unmatched. The CDR3 has 14 residues. The CDR3 DNA follows: TGTGCCAGCCTACCCGGGGACAGAGTCCACGAGCAGTACTTC. Translating it yields CASLPGDRVHEQYF.

This clonotype was detected a few times. This may be a read error, as it is one base from a much larger clone. This chain joins TRBV2 and TRBJ2-7; D is unclear. The CDR3 runs to 10 residues. In germline, CDR1 is SNHLY, CDR2 FYNNEI. This CDR3 reads CVSSDEEQYF. CDR3 in DNA: TGTGTCAGCAGTGATGAAGAGCAGTACTTC.